This T cell receptor beta chain stems from a study of blood T cell repertoires in COVID-19. Measured with immunoSEQ multiplex PCR; TCRdb has only the in-frame clones, and not every one. The sample lists some 30,000 clones, roughly 84% occurring once. The germline CDR1 and CDR2 sequences are LGHNA and YNFKEQ. The CDR3 covers 18 residues. The junction had 10 bases not matched to a gene; V was cut back by 1 base and J by 3 bases. V is TRBV4-2 and J is TRBJ2-1; 9 bases fit TRBD1. This TCR came from a human donor in a cohort sampled during active COVID-19. Sequencing was performed on peripheral blood. CDR3 sequence reads: CASSQAGTGSFGYNEQFF. DNA for the CDR3: TGTGCCAGCAGCCAAGCCGGGACAGGGTCCTTCGGCTACAATGAGCAGTTCTTC.